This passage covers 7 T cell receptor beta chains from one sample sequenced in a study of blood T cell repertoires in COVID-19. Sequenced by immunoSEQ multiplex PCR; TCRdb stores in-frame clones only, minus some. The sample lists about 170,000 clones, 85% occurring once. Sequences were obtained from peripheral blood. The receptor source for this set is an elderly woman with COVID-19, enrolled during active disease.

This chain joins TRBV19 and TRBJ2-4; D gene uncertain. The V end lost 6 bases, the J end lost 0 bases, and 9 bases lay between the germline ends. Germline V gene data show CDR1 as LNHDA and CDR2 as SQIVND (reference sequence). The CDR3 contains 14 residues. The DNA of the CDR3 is TGTGCCAGTAGGGCAGGCCTAGCCAAAAACATTCAGTACTTC. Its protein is CASRAGLAKNIQYF.

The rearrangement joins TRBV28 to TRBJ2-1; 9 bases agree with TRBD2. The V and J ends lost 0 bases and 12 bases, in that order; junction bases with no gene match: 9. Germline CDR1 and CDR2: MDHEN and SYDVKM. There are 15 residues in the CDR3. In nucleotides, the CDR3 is TGTGCCAGCAGTTTATGGACTAGCGGCGGCCAGGGGCAGTTCTTC. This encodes CASSLWTSGGQGQFF.

The CDR3 is CASTNPGQPQHF. The CDR3 coding sequence is TGTGCCAGCACTAATCCAGGGCAGCCCCAGCATTTT. V gene TRBV12-3 or TRBV12-4 combines with J gene TRBJ1-5; tentative D call: TRBD1 (5 bases). V was pared by 7 bases and J by 7 bases, with 11 bases between. This CDR3 comprises 12 residues.

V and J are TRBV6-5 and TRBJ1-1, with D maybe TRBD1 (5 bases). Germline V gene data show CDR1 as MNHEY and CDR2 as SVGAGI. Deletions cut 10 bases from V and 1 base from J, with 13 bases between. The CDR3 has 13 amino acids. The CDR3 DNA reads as TGTGCCACCTCGCTTAGGGGGAACACTGAAGCTTTCTTT. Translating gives CATSLRGNTEAFF.

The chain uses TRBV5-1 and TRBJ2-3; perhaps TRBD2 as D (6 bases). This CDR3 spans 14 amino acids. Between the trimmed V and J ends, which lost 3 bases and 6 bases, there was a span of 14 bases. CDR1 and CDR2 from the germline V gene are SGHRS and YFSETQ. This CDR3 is CASSSGTYPDTQYF. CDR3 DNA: TGCGCCAGCAGCTCAGGGACTTATCCGGATACGCAGTATTTT.

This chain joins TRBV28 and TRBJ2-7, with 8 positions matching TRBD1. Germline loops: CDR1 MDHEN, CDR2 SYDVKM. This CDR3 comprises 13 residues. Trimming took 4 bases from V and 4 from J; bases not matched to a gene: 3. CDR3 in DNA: TGTGCCAGCAGTTCCCACAGGGGGTACGAGCAGTACTTC. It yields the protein CASSSHRGYEQYF.

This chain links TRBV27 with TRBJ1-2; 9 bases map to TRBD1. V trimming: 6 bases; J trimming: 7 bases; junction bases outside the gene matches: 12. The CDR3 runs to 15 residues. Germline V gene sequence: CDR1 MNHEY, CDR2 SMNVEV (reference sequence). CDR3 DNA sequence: TGTGCCAGCAGCCCCGGGACAGGGATGCGCTTTGGCTACACCTTC. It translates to CASSPGTGMRFGYTF.